The clone carrying this TCR beta chain was seen repeatedly, ten times or more. The antigen is unknown. The CDR3 runs to 15 residues. Germline V CDR1 and CDR2: SGHVS, FNYEAQ. With 1 base removed from V and 3 bases from J, the gap between germline ends came to 9 bases. These data belong to a study of T cell repertoires in cytomegalovirus infection. Study summary: Public TCR beta signatures marked donors with CMV infection and the matching HLA. Points from the study as a whole: Within the response measured ex vivo, HLA-C-restricted CMV-specific TCR beta clonotypes were dominant. Identification of carriers of CMV plus the relevant HLA was performed using cumulative public TCR beta family frequency.

TCRdb fed the reads into MiXCR, producing one record per CDR3 protein. The table has about 680,000 distinct CDR3 sequences, more than 20% seen once. The sequence came from a human donor in good health (CMV status not recorded). Some clones in this sample may be carry-over from other donors' samples. The sample was CD8+ T cells from PBMCs. This chain joins TRBV7-6 and TRBJ1-4; maybe TRBD1 (5 bases). The CDR3 sequence: CASSLDAGANEKLFF. The CDR3 DNA reads TGTGCCAGCAGCTTAGATGCGGGGGCTAATGAAAAACTGTTTTTT.